Presented here are 21 T cell receptor beta chains from one specimen sequenced in a study of technical replicates of blood from a few donors. Clones were read by immunoSEQ multiplex PCR, and TCRdb kept only the in-frame ones, dropping some. The repertoire has 65,000 to 90,000 clones, 93% of them found once; the top ten carry 0.2% to 0.3%. The sequenced material came from T cells isolated from PBMCs. The receptors were sampled from a human donor in good health.

This clone appeared once. The chain employs TRBV11-2 and TRBJ2-1; 11 bases are shared with TRBD1. CDR3 length: 15 amino acids. Losses at the gene ends were 5 bases for V and 7 bases for J; bases not matched to a gene: 7. Germline V gene sequence: CDR1 SGHAT, CDR2 FQNNGV. The CDR3 loop is CASSHRGQGANEQFF. CDR3 DNA sequence: TGTGCCAGCAGCCACCGAGGACAGGGGGCGAATGAGCAGTTCTTC.

The sample holds one count of this clone. The rearrangement joins TRBV7-9 to TRBJ1-2; tentative D call: TRBD1 (5 bases). Trimming removed 5 bases at V and 0 bases at J, with 19 bases between. Germline CDR1 SEHNR, CDR2 FQNEAQ (reference sequence). This CDR3 is 17 amino acids long. The DNA for the CDR3 is TGTGCCAGCAGCCTAACTGAGTCCGACAGCCCTAACTATGGCTACACCTTC. This gives the protein CASSLTESDSPNYGYTF.

The rearrangement links TRBV5-1 to TRBJ1-5; 9 bases align to TRBD1. This CDR3 region has 15 residues. V was pared by 0 bases and J by 6 bases, with 4 bases of the junction left unmatched. Per germline, CDR1 SGHRS and CDR2 YFSETQ. CDR3: CASSLGDRAGQPQHF. CDR3 DNA: TGCGCCAGCAGCTTGGGGGACAGGGCGGGTCAGCCCCAGCATTTT.

This rearrangement joins TRBV7-9 to TRBJ1-1; D gene unclear. Germline lookup yields CDR1 SEHNR and CDR2 FQNEAQ (reference sequence). The CDR3 totals 13 residues. V was clipped by 6 bases and J by 5 bases, with 13 bases between them. DNA of the CDR3: TGTGCCAGCAGTTCACAGACGGGGACTGAAGCTTTCTTT. This codes for CASSSQTGTEAFF.

The J gene is TRBJ1-4, the V gene TRBV28, with D perhaps TRBD1 (5 bases). Germline CDR1 is MDHEN and CDR2 is SYDVKM. This CDR3 region has 15 residues. Trimming shortened V by 3 bases and J by 8 bases, and 16 bases separated the two germline ends. For the CDR3, the DNA is TGTGCCAGCAGTTTTCCGGGCAGGGCTATCGAAAAACTGTTTTTT. It codes for CASSFPGRAIEKLFF. Full variable domain (remainder filled in from reference TRBV28 and TRBJ1-4): DVKVTQSSRYLVKRTGEKVFLECVQDMDHENMFWYRQDPGLGLRLIYFSYDVKMKEKGDIPEGYSVSREKKERFSLILESASTNQTSMYLCASSFPGRAIEKLFFGSGTQLSVL.

Only one count was recorded for this clone. The CDR3 loop is CASRLERTLHRETQYF. The CDR3 nucleotides read TGTGCCAGCAGGCTCGAACGCACGTTGCATCGGGAGACCCAGTACTTC. The J gene is TRBJ2-5, the V gene TRBV2; unclear D gene. The CDR3 is made up of 16 amino acids. Germline-derived CDR1 and CDR2 are SNHLY and FYNNEI. V gave up 6 bases and J gave up 5 bases, with 22 bases separating them.

V usage is TRBV19 and J usage is TRBJ2-2, with a tentative D call TRBD2 (5 bases). With 5 bases removed from V and 4 bases from J, the gap between germline ends came to 11 bases. From germline, CDR1 is LNHDA and CDR2 SQIVND (reference sequence). CDR3 length: 14 residues. For the CDR3, the DNA is TGTGCCAGTAGTTCACTACTAGGCACCGGGGAGCTGTTTTTT. It translates to CASSSLLGTGELFF.

The chain couples TRBV28 to TRBJ1-2; maybe TRBD1 (6 bases). Germline lookup yields CDR1 MDHEN and CDR2 SYDVKM. V lost 6 bases, J lost 6 bases, and 17 bases lay in between. The CDR3 extends over 14 amino acids. CDR3 sequence (DNA): TGTGCCAGCAGCACTCCACAGGGTTTCAATGGCTACACCTTC. Protein product: CASSTPQGFNGYTF.

The chain links TRBV2 to TRBJ2-5, with 9 bases aligning to TRBD1. V dropped 6 bases and J dropped 2; count of bases not matched to a gene: 7. The CDR3 totals 15 residues. CDR1 SNHLY and CDR2 FYNNEI come from the germline V gene. The CDR3 sequence: CASSQGQGPQETQYF. Written as DNA, the CDR3 is TGTGCCAGCAGCCAAGGACAGGGGCCTCAAGAGACCCAGTACTTC.

This clone was seen a single time. V gene TRBV18 combines with J gene TRBJ2-5; the D is unclear. Germline V gene data show CDR1 as KGHSH and CDR2 as LQKENI. The CDR3 loop spans 14 amino acids. Trimming removed 1 base from V and 2 bases from J, with 8 bases in between. The CDR3 loop reads CASSPRRFQETQYF. As DNA, the CDR3 is TGTGCCAGCTCACCACGTCGTTTTCAAGAGACCCAGTACTTC. Using reference TRBV18 and TRBJ2-5 for the parts outside the CDR3, the full variable domain is NAGVMQNPRHLVRRRGQEARLRCSPMKGHSHVYWYRQLPEEGLKFMVYLQKENIIDESGMPKERFSAEFPKEGPSILRIQQVVRGDSAAYFCASSPRRFQETQYFGPGTRLLVL.

The sample holds a few counts of this clone. The chain is built from TRBV28 and TRBJ2-4, with TRBD2 as a possible D gene (5 bases). The CDR3 consists of 14 residues. The V gene lost 5 bases and the J gene lost 6 bases, with 14 bases spanning the gap. In germline, CDR1 is MDHEN, CDR2 SYDVKM. CDR3 region: CASSTRRGRNIQYF. The CDR3 coding sequence is TGTGCCAGCAGTACCCGCCGGGGTAGAAACATTCAGTACTTC.

V and J are TRBV5-1 and TRBJ2-7; 10 bases fit TRBD1. Germline CDR1 reads SGHRS; CDR2 reads YFSETQ. V lost 5 bases to trimming and J lost 3 bases; unmatched junction nucleotides: 5. CDR3 size: 14 residues. The CDR3 here is CASRRGTGDYEQYF. CDR3 DNA: TGCGCCAGCAGAAGAGGGACAGGGGACTACGAGCAGTACTTC.

V usage is TRBV28 and J usage is TRBJ1-3; 7 bases line up with TRBD1. Germline CDR1 is MDHEN and CDR2 is SYDVKM. V trimming: 6 bases; J trimming: 2 bases; junction bases outside the gene matches: 7. CDR3 length: 15 residues. The CDR3 loop reads CASSSPQGPGNTIYF. Written as DNA, the CDR3 is TGTGCCAGCAGCTCCCCACAGGGGCCTGGAAACACCATATATTTT.

This sequence joins TRBV27 and TRBJ2-7; TRBD2 matches 10 bases. Losses at the gene ends were 8 bases for V and 2 bases for J; bases not matched to a gene: 3. Germline CDR1 is MNHEY and CDR2 is SMNVEV (reference sequence). This CDR3 spans 13 amino acids. This CDR3 is CASQSGRAYEQYF. The DNA for the CDR3 is TGTGCCAGCCAAAGCGGGAGGGCCTACGAGCAGTACTTC.

The chain carries TRBV10-2 and TRBJ2-7; TRBD1 matches at 10 bases. The CDR3 loop spans 13 amino acids. CDR1 is WSHSY and CDR2 is SAAADI in the germline V gene. The junction had 6 bases not matched to a gene; V was cut back by 6 bases and J by 7 bases. The CDR3 loop is CASRGTGEGEQYF. The CDR3 nucleotides are TGCGCCAGCAGGGGGACAGGGGAGGGGGAGCAGTACTTC.

CDR3 sequence reads: CACLRWGEEGNEKLFF. The CDR3 DNA is TGTGCCTGCTTACGTTGGGGGGAGGAGGGTAATGAAAAACTGTTTTTT. This chain links TRBV30 with TRBJ1-4; D may be TRBD1 (5 bases). The CDR3 contains 16 residues. Trimming pared 6 bases from V and 4 bases from J, leaving 21 bases between. Germline V gene data show CDR1 as GTSNPN and CDR2 as SVGIG (reference sequence). Full variable domain (outside the CDR3, taken from reference TRBV30 and TRBJ1-4): SQTIHQWPATLVQPVGSPLSLECTVEGTSNPNLYWYRQAAGRGLQLLFYSVGIGQISSEVPQNLSASRPQDRQFILSSKKLLLSDSGFYLCACLRWGEEGNEKLFFGSGTQLSVL.

This clone showed up many times. The rearrangement uses TRBV19 and TRBJ1-2, with 9 bases that match TRBD1. Trimming cost V 6 bases and J 4 bases; bases outside gene matches: 15. The germline CDR1 and CDR2 sequences are LNHDA and SQIVND (reference sequence). The CDR3 is 17 residues long. In nucleotides, the CDR3 is TGTGCCAGTAGCCGGGACTTTGGGGGACAGGGACTCTATGGCTACACCTTC. This encodes CASSRDFGGQGLYGYTF. Full variable domain (missing parts from reference TRBV19 and TRBJ1-2): DGGITQSPKYLFRKEGQNVTLSCEQNLNHDAMYWYRQDPGQGLRLIYYSQIVNDFQKGDIAEGYSVSREKKESFPLTVTSAQKNPTAFYLCASSRDFGGQGLYGYTFGSGTRLTVV.

The chain recombines TRBV18 with TRBJ2-7, with TRBD2 identical over 7 bases. The CDR3 loop spans 15 amino acids. Germline V gives CDR1 KGHSH, CDR2 LQKENI. Germline trimming cut 1 base from V and 0 bases from J; bases unmatched to any gene: 3. This CDR3 reads CASSPQGGSSYEQYF. In DNA form, the CDR3 reads TGTGCCAGCTCACCACAGGGAGGGTCCTCCTACGAGCAGTACTTC.

As DNA, the CDR3 is TGCGCCAGCAGCTTATGGGGAGGGTCCAAATACGAGCAGTACTTC. Amino acid sequence: CASSLWGGSKYEQYF. The J gene is TRBJ2-7, the V gene TRBV5-1, with 7 nucleotides matching TRBD2. V shed 2 bases, J shed 4 bases, and the junction held 9 bases outside the gene matches. The CDR3 totals 15 residues. Germline V lookup: CDR1 SGHRS, CDR2 YFSETQ.

The chain is built from TRBV28 and TRBJ2-7; TRBD1 might be the D (6 bases). The CDR3 extends over 17 amino acids. V lost 4 bases to trimming and J lost 3 bases, with 22 bases between them. Germline V gene sequence: CDR1 MDHEN, CDR2 SYDVKM. The CDR3 spells CASSSIGGGGHLYEQYF. The CDR3 nucleotides read TGTGCCAGCAGTTCTATCGGTGGGGGCGGCCACCTCTACGAGCAGTACTTC.

The CDR3 loop reads CASSQDLSGQGIYNEQFF. For the CDR3, the DNA is TGCGCCAGCAGCCAAGATTTGTCCGGACAGGGGATTTACAATGAGCAGTTCTTC. This chain connects TRBV4-1 to TRBJ2-1; 9 bases map to TRBD1. V was pared by 0 bases and J by 4 bases, with 10 bases of the junction left unmatched. Germline V lookup: CDR1 MGHRA, CDR2 YSYEKL. The CDR3 is 18 residues long.